This TCR beta chain was sequenced in a study of blood T cell repertoires in COVID-19. CDR1 is KGHDR, CDR2 SFDVKD, per germline. Trimming pared 2 bases from V and 5 bases from J, leaving 9 bases between. The CDR3 has 14 amino acids. Authors' methods: Nucleated cell number was recorded as an estimate derived from reference gene primer amplification. Only in-frame clones appear in the TCRdb table, and some are missing; sequencing was by immunoSEQ multiplex PCR. V and J calls and clone size follow that table, whereas D and trimming were derived from the DNA. The sample consists of more than 200,000 clones, roughly 80% of them appearing once.

The sample was peripheral blood. The clonotype comes from a woman aged 40 to 55 with active or convalescent COVID-19. The rearrangement links TRBV24-1 to TRBJ1-3; a weak D match, TRBD1 (6 bases). The CDR3 here is CATSDSTGRNTIYF. CDR3 sequence (DNA): TGTGCCACCAGTGATTCCACAGGGAGAAACACCATATATTTT.